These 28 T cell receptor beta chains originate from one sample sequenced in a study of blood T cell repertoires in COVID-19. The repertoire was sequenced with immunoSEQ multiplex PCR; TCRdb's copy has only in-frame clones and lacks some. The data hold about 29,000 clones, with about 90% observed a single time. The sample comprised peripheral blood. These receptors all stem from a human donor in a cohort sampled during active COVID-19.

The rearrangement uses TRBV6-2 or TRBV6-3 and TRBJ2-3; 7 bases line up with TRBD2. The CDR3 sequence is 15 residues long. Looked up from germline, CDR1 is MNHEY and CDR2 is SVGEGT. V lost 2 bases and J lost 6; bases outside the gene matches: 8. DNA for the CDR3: TGTGCCAGCAGTTACGAAGCGGGGTCGGGGGATACGCAGTATTTT. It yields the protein CASSYEAGSGDTQYF.

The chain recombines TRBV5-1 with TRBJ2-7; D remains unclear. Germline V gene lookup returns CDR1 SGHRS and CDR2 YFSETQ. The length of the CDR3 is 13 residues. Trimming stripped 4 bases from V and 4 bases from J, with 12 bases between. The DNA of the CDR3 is TGCGCCAGCAGCCCCGATCCGGGTTACGAGCAGTACTTC. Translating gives CASSPDPGYEQYF.

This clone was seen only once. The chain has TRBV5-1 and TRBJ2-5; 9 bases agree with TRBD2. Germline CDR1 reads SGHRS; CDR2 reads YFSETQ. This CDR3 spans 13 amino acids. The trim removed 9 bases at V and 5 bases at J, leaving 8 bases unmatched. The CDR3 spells CATKGLAGETQYF. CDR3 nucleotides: TGCGCCACTAAGGGACTAGCCGGGGAGACCCAGTACTTC.

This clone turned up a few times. For the CDR3, the DNA is TGCGCCAGCAGCCAAGGCAGGAAGAACTATGGCTACACCTTC. This codes for CASSQGRKNYGYTF. The chain employs TRBV4-1 and TRBJ1-2; no clear D. This CDR3 is 14 amino acids long. V was pared by 1 base and J by 2 bases, with 8 bases between. CDR1 is MGHRA, CDR2 YSYEKL, per germline.

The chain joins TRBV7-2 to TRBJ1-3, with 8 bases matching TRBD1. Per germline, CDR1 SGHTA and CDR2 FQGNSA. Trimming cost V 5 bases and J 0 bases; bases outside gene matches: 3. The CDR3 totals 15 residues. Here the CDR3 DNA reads TGTGCCAGCAGCAACGGACAGGGCTCTGGAAACACCATATATTTT. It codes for CASSNGQGSGNTIYF.

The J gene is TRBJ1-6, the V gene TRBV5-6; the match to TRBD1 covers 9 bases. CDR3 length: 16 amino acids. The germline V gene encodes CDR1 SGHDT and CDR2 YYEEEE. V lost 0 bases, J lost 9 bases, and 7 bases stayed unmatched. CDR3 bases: TGTGCCAGCAGCTTGGGTCCGGGACAGGGTACTTCACCCCTCCACTTT. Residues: CASSLGPGQGTSPLHF.

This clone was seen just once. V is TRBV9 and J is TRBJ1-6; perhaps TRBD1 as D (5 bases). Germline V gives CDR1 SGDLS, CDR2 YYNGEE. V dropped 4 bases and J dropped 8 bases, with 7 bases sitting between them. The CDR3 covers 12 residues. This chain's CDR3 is CASSPGDSPLHF. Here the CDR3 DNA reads TGTGCCAGCAGCCCGGGGGATTCACCCCTCCACTTT.

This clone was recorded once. The CDR3 DNA follows: TGTGCCAGCAGCCCTCGGTCCGGGACAGGGGGTGCCTACGAGCAGTACTTC. As protein: CASSPRSGTGGAYEQYF. The rearrangement uses TRBV7-2 and TRBJ2-7; 11 bases agree with TRBD1. CDR1 and CDR2 (germline): SGHTA, FQGNSA. Unmatched junction bases numbered 11, after V lost 5 bases and J lost 2 bases. This CDR3 is built from 17 residues.

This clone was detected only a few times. CDR3 residues: CASSLDRNQPQHF. In DNA, the CDR3 is TGTGCCAGCAGCTTAGACAGGAATCAGCCCCAGCATTTT. The chain has TRBV7-8 and TRBJ1-5; D perhaps matches TRBD1 (5 bases). This CDR3 is built from 13 residues. The germline V and J ends were trimmed by 1 base and 4 bases, with 5 bases remaining between them. CDR1 SGHVS and CDR2 FQNEAQ come from the germline V gene. Supplemented by reference TRBV7-8 and TRBJ1-5, the full variable domain reads GAGVSQSPRYKVAKRGQDVALRCDPISGHVSLFWYQQALGQGPEFLTYFQNEAQLDKSGLPSDRFFAERPEGSVSTLKIQRTQQEDSAVYLCASSLDRNQPQHFGDGTRLSIL.

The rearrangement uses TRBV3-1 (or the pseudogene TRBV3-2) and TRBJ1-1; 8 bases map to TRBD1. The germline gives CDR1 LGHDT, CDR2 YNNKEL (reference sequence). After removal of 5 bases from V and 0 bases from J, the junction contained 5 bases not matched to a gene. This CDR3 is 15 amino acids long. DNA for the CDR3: TGTGCCAGCAGCAAAGGACAGGGAATGAACACTGAAGCTTTCTTT. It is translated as CASSKGQGMNTEAFF.

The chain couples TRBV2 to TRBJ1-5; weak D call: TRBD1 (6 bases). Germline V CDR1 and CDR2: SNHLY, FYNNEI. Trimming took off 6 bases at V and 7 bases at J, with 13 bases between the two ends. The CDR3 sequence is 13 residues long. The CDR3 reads CASSDGGGQPQHF. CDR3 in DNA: TGTGCCAGCAGCGATGGGGGCGGGCAGCCCCAGCATTTT.

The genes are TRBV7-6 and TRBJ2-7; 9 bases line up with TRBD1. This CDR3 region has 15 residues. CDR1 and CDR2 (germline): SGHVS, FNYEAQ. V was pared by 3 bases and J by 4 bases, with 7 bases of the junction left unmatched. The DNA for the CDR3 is TGTGCCAGCAGCTTGTCGGGACAGGGAGGGTACGAGCAGTACTTC. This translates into CASSLSGQGGYEQYF.

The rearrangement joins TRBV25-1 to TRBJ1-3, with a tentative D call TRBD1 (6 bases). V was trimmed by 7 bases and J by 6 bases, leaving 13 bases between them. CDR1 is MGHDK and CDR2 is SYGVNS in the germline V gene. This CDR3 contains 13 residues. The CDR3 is CASTLQGANTIYF. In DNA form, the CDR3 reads TGTGCCAGCACCCTACAGGGAGCAAACACCATATATTTT.

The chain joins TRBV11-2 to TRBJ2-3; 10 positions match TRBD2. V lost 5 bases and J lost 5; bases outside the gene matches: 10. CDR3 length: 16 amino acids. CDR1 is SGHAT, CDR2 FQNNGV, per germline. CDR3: CASSDLLSGGGDTQYF. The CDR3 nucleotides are TGTGCCAGCAGCGACCTCCTAAGCGGGGGGGGAGATACGCAGTATTTT.

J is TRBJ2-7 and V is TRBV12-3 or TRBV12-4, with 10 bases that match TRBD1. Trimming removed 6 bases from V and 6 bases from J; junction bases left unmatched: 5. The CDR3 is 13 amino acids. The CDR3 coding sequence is TGTGCCAGCAGGTCGGGACAGGGGCGCGAGCAGTACTTC. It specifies CASRSGQGREQYF.

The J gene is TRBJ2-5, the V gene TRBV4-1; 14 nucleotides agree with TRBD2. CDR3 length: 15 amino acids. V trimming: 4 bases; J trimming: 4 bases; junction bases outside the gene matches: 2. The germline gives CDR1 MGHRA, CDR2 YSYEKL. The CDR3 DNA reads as TGCGCCAGCAGCCCAGGGACTAGCGGGGGAGAGACCCAGTACTTC. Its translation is CASSPGTSGGETQYF.

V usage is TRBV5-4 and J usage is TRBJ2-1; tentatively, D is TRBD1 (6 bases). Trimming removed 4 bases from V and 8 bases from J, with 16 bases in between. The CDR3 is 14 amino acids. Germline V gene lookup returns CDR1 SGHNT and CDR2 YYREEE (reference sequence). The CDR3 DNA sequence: TGTGCCAGCAGCCCCCGAGGGGGTCGGGATGAGCAGTTCTTC. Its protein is CASSPRGGRDEQFF.

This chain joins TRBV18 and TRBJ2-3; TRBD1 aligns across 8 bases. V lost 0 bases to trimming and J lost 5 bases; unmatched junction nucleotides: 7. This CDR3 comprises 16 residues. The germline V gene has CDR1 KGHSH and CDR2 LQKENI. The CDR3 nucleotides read TGTGCCAGCTCACCACCGGGAGGACAGGGCCGAGATACGCAGTATTTT. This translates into CASSPPGGQGRDTQYF.

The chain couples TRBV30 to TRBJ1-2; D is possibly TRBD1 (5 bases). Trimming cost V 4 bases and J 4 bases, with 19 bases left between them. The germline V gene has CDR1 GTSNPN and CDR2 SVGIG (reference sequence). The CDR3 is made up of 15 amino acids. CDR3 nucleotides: TGTGCCTGGAAATACGGCAGGGCGATAGGCTATGGCTACACCTTC. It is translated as CAWKYGRAIGYGYTF.

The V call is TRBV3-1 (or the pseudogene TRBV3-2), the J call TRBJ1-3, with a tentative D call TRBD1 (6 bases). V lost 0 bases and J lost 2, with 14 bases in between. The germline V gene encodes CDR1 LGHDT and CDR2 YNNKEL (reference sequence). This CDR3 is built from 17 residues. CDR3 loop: CASSQDLGGPTGNTIYF. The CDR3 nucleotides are TGTGCCAGCAGCCAAGATTTGGGGGGGCCGACTGGAAACACCATATATTTT.

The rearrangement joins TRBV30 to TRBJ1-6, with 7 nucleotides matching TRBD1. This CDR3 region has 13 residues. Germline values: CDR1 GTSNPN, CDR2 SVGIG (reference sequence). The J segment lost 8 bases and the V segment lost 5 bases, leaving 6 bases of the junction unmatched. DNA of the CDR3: TGTGCCTGGCAACGGACAGGAGATTCACCCCTCCACTTT. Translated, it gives CAWQRTGDSPLHF.

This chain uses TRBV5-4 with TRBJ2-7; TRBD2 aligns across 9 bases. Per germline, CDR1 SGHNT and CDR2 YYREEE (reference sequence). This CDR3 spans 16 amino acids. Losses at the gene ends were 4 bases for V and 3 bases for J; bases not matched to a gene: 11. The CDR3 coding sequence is TGTGCCAGCAGCGCCTCAACTTGGCGGGGGGGCTACGAGCAGTACTTC. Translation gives CASSASTWRGGYEQYF.

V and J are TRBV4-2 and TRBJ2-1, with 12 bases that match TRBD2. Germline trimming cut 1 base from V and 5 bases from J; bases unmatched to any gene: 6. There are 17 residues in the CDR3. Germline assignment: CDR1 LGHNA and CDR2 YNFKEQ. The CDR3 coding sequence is TGTGCCAGCAGCCAAGCCGCGACTAGCGGGGGCCACAATGAGCAGTTCTTC. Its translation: CASSQAATSGGHNEQFF.

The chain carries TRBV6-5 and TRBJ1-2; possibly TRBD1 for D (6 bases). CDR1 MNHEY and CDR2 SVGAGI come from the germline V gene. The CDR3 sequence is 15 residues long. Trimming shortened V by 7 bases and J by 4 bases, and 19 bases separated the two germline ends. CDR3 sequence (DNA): TGTGCCAGCACCCTCACGGGAGGGGGGACCTATGGCTACACCTTC. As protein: CASTLTGGGTYGYTF.

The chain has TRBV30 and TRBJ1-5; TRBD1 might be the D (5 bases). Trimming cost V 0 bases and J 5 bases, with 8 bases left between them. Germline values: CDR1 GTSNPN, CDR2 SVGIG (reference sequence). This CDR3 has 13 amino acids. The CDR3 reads CAWSVRDHQPQHF. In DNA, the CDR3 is TGTGCCTGGAGTGTCAGGGATCATCAGCCCCAGCATTTT.

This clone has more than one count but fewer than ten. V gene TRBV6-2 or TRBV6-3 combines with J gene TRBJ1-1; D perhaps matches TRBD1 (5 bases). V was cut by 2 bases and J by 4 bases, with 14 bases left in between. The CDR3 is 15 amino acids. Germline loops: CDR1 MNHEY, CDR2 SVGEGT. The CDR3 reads CASSYAGDGITEAFF. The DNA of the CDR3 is TGTGCCAGCAGTTACGCGGGGGACGGGATCACTGAAGCTTTCTTT.

Here the CDR3 DNA reads TGTGCCAGCAGTGAATACGAAAAGCCAGCTTTCTTT. Its translation: CASSEYEKPAFF. The V gene is TRBV25-1, the J gene TRBJ1-1, with unresolved D. CDR3 length equals 12 residues. Germline V gives CDR1 MGHDK, CDR2 SYGVNS. Trimming cost V 0 bases and J 10 bases, with 9 bases left between them.

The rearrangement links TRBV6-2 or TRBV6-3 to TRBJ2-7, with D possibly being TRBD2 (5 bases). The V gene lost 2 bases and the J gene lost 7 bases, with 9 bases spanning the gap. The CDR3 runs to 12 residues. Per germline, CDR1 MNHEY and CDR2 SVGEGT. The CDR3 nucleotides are TGTGCCAGCAGTTACCTCGGGGAGGAGCAGTACTTC. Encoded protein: CASSYLGEEQYF.